This T cell receptor beta chain was captured by sequencing in a study of shared clonotypes between healthy human individuals. Study overall: Ranging from 18 to 49 in age, donors were two women and a few men.

Original methodology: ImmunoSEQ output lacked quality scores and full-length reads, limiting matched filtering. Measured with immunoSEQ multiplex PCR; TCRdb has only the in-frame clones, and not every one. V and J calls and clone size follow that table, whereas D and trimming were derived from the DNA. The table shows about 490,000 clones, with around 79% occurring only once. Per the germline V gene, CDR1 is MNHEY and CDR2 is SMNVEV (reference sequence). CDR3 length equals 16 residues. V gene TRBV27 combines with J gene TRBJ2-5; the match to TRBD2 covers 8 bases. The end of the DNA aligns better with TRBJ2-7, so the J call may be wrong. Sequencing was performed on PBMCs. The sequence was obtained from a woman between 40 and 55 years old in good health. Some clones in this sample may be carry-over from other donors' samples. The DNA for the CDR3 is TGTGCCAGCAGTTTAGGACAGCGGGGGAGCTCCTACGAGCAGTACTTC. Protein: CASSLGQRGSSYEQYF.